This T cell receptor (beta chain) is from a study of blood T cell repertoires in COVID-19. Clones were read by immunoSEQ multiplex PCR, and TCRdb kept only the in-frame ones, dropping some. The top ten clones hold just over 2.5% of a sample with about 230,000 clones, approximately 87% of them seen once. This clone appeared once. The CDR3 is made up of 16 amino acids. In germline, CDR1 is SGHDT, CDR2 YYEEEE. V gave up 3 bases and J gave up 0 bases; unmatched junction bases: 8. The chain couples TRBV5-6 to TRBJ1-1; TRBD1 aligns across 7 bases. The receptor's source is a woman between 70 and 85 years old with active or convalescent COVID-19. The specimen sequenced was peripheral blood. CDR3 bases: TGTGCCAGCAGCTCCTTGGGGGGACAGTTGAACACTGAAGCTTTCTTT. Its translation: CASSSLGGQLNTEAFF.